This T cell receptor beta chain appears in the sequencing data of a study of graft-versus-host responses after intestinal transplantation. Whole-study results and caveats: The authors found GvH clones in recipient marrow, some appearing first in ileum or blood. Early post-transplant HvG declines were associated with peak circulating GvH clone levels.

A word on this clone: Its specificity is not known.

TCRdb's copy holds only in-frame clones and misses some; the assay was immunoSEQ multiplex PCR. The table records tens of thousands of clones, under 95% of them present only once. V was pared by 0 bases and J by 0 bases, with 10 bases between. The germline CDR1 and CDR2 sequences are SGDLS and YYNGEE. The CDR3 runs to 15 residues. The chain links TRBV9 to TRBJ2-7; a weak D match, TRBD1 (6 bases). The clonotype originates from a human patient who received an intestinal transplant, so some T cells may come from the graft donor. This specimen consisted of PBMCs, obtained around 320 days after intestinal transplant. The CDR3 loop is CASSVGDTRSYEQYF. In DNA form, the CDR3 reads TGTGCCAGCAGCGTAGGGGACACCCGCTCCTACGAGCAGTACTTC.